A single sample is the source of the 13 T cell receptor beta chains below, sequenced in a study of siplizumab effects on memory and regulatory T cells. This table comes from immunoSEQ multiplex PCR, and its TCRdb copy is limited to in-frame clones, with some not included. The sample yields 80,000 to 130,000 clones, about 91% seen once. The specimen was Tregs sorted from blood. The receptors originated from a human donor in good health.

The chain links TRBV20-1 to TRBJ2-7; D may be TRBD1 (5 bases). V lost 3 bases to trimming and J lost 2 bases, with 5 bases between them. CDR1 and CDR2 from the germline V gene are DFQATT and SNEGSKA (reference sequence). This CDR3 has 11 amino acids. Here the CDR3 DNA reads TGCAGTGCTAGGGACACCTACGAGCAGTACTTC. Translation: CSARDTYEQYF.

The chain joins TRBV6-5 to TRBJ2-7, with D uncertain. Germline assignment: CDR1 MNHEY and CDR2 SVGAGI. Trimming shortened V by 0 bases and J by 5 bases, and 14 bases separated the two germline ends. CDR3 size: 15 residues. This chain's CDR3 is CASSYSERRGHEQYF. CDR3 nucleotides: TGTGCCAGCAGTTACTCGGAAAGACGTGGCCACGAGCAGTACTTC.

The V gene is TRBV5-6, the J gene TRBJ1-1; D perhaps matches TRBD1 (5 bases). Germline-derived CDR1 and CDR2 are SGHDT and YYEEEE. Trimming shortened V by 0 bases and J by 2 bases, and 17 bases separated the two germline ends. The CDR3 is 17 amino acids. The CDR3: CASSLVPGSLSNTEAFF. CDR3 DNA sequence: TGTGCCAGCAGCTTGGTTCCAGGGTCGCTCAGTAACACTGAAGCTTTCTTT.

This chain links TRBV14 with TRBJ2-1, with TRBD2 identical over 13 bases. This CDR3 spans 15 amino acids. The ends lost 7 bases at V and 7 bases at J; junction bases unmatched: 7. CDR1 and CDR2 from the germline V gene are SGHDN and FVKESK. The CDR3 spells CASNRTSGRGNEQFF. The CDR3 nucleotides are TGTGCCAGCAACCGGACTAGCGGGAGAGGGAATGAGCAGTTCTTC.

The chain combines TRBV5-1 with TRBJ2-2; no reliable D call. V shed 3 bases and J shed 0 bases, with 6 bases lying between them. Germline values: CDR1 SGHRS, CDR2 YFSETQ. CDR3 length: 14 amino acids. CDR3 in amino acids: CASSSLANTGELFF. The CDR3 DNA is TGCGCCAGCAGCTCCTTAGCGAACACCGGGGAGCTGTTTTTT.

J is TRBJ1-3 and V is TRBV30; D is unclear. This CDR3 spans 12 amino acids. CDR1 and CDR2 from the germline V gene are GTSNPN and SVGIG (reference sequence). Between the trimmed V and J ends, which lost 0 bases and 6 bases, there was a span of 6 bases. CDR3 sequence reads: CAWSVPPNTIYF. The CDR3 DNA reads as TGTGCCTGGAGTGTACCACCAAACACCATATATTTT.

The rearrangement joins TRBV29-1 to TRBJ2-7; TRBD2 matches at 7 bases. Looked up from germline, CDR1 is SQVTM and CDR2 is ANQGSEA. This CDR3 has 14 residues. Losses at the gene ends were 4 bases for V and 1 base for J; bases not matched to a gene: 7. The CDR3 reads CSVASTGGSYEQYF. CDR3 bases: TGCAGCGTTGCCAGCACGGGAGGATCCTACGAGCAGTACTTC.

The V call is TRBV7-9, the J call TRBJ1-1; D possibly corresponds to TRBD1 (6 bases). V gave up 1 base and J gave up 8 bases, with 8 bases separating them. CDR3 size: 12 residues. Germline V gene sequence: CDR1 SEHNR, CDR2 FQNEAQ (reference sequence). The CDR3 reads CASSLGGPEAFF. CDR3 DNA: TGTGCCAGCAGCTTAGGGGGGCCCGAAGCTTTCTTT. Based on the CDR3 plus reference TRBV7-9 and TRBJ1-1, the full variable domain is DTGVSQNPRHKITKRGQNVTFRCDPISEHNRLYWYRQTLGQGPEFLTYFQNEAQLEKSRLLSDRFSAERPKGSFSTLEIQRTEQGDSAMYLCASSLGGPEAFFGQGTRLTVV.

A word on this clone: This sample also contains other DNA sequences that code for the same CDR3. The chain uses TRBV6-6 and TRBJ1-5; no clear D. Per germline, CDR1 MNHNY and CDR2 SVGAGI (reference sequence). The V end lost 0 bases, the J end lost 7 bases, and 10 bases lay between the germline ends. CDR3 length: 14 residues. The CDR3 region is CASSYSMREQPQHF. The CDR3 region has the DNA TGTGCCAGCAGTTACTCGATGAGGGAACAGCCCCAGCATTTT.

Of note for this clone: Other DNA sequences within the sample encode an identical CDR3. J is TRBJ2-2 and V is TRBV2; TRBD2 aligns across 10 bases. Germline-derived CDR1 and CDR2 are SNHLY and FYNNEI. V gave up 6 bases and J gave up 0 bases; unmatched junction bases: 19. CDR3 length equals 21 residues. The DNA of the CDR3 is TGTGCCAGCAGCGGGCGAGCGGGAGGGCCGAGGAAGGGGGCGAACACCGGGGAGCTGTTTTTT. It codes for CASSGRAGGPRKGANTGELFF.

The CDR3 region has the DNA TGTGCCAGTAGTTTAGGGGTCGGGGCCAACGTCCTGACTTTC. It encodes CASSLGVGANVLTF. The J gene is TRBJ2-6, the V gene TRBV19, with D possibly being TRBD1 (5 bases). V shed 5 bases and J shed 4 bases, with 9 bases lying between them. Germline CDR1 reads LNHDA; CDR2 reads SQIVND (reference sequence). The CDR3 runs 14 residues.

CDR3: CASSTEPGREDYGYTF. The CDR3 region has the DNA TGTGCCAGTAGTACTGAGCCCGGGAGAGAAGACTATGGCTACACCTTC. V usage is TRBV19 and J usage is TRBJ1-2; no reliable D call. Per germline, CDR1 LNHDA and CDR2 SQIVND (reference sequence). The germline V and J ends were trimmed by 4 bases and 3 bases, with 18 bases remaining between them. CDR3 length: 16 residues.

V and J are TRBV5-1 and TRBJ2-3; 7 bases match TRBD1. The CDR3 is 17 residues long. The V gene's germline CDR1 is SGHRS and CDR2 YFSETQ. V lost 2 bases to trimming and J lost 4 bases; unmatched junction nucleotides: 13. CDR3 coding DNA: TGCGCCAGCAGCTTTTTCTACGGGACAGATACGGCAGATACGCAGTATTTT. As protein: CASSFFYGTDTADTQYF.